This record concerns one T cell receptor beta chain sequence. Its specificity is unknown. This sample is drawn from a study of T cell repertoires in cytomegalovirus infection. MiXCR was run by TCRdb on the reads, yielding one entry per CDR3 protein. Counted here are about 700,000 distinct CDR3 sequences, roughly 30% occurring once; the ten biggest clones make up roughly 20%. Germline CDR1 is MGHDK and CDR2 is SYGVNS. V dropped 2 bases and J dropped 9; count of bases not matched to a gene: 10. The CDR3 runs 15 residues. The receptor was isolated from a human donor in good health (CMV status not recorded). Some clones in this sample may be carry-over from other donors' samples. Sample: cultured PBMCs, taken from culture after CMV antigen stimulation. V gene TRBV25-1 combines with J gene TRBJ2-1; 7 nucleotides line up with TRBD1. The DNA of the CDR3 is TGTGCCAGCAGTGAACCCAAAACAGGGGACGCTGAGCAGTTCTTC. This translates into CASSEPKTGDAEQFF.